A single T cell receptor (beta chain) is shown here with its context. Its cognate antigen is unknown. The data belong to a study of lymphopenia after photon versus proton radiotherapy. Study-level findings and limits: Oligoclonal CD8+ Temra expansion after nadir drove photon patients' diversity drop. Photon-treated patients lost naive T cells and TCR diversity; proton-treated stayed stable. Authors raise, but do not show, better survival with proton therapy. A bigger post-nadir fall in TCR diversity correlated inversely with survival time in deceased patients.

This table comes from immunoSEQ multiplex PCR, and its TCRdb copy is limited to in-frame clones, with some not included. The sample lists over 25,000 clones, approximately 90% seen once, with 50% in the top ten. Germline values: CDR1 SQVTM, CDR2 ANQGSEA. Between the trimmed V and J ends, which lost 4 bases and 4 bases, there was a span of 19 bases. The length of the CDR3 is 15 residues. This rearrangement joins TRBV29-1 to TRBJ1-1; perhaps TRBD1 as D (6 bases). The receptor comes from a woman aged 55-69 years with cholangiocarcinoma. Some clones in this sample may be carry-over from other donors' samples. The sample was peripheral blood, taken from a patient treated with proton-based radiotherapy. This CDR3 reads CSVVGLSGAGTEAFF. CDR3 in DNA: TGCAGCGTTGTCGGACTCTCAGGGGCGGGCACTGAAGCTTTCTTT. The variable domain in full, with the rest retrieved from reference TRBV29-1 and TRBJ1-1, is SAVISQKPSRDICQRGTSLTIQCQVDSQVTMMFWYRQQPGQSLTLIATANQGSEATYESGFVIDKFPISRPNLTFSTLTVSNMSPEDSSIYLCSVVGLSGAGTEAFFGQGTRLTVV.